The TCR beta chain described here comes from a study of T cells in Graves' hyperthyroidism and ophthalmopathy. Across the study: Peripheral blood draws took place at initial diagnosis, ahead of any treatment. Points from the study as a whole: In the blood, most expanded thyroid clonotypes above 0.001 appeared as well.

This clonotype has at least ten counts. Its matching antigen is unknown. Template material for amplifying TCR beta CDR3 regions consisted of RNA transcripts. The HTBI primer set was used in a first-round RT-PCR of the TCR CDR3. In TCRdb, the multiplex PCR reads were re-called with MiXCR into one record per CDR3 protein. This sample yields 360,000 or so distinct CDR3 sequences, of which 12% to 15% are seen a single time; about 20% belongs to the top ten. Germline CDR1 is GTSNPN and CDR2 is SVGIG (reference sequence). Trimming left V 5 bases short and J 5 bases short, with 12 bases between. The CDR3 is made up of 13 amino acids.

The sequence came from a woman in her fifties or sixties with Graves' ophthalmopathy. The sample consisted of blood. This chain uses TRBV30 with TRBJ2-2; no reliable D call. In DNA, the CDR3 is TGTGCCTGGTCCCCTCGGGTGACCGGGGAGCTGTTTTTT. Its protein product is CAWSPRVTGELFF.